A selection of T cell receptor beta chains follows, all from one sample in a study of CD8 T cells in Susac syndrome. A single record per CDR3 protein comes from TCRdb applying MiXCR to the immunoSEQ multiplex PCR reads. The data show around 300,000 distinct CDR3 sequences, roughly 90% seen once. Sequenced: CD8+ T cells from PBMCs. Receptor source: a human donor with multiple sclerosis. Both conserved end residues are part of each CDR3. The D gene is left open where the match is weak. Only part of the rows carry a size: once, few, many, or a class if the clone is expanded.

j_call v_call d_call clone_size cdr3_nt cdr3_aa
TRBJ2-5 TRBV27 NA NA TGTGCCAGCAGCCCCCTTGGGGGTGGGGAGACCCAGTACTTC CASSPLGGGETQYF
TRBJ2-2 TRBV9 NA NA TGTGCCAGCAGCGATTTAGTGGGGAACACCGGGGAGCTGTTTTTT CASSDLVGNTGELFF
TRBJ2-7 TRBV28 NA NA TGTGCCAGCAGTATGGGGGGCAGCGAGCAGTACTTC CASSMGGSEQYF
TRBJ1-5 TRBV7-2 NA NA TGTGCCAGCAGCTTAGCGTGGGCAGTCAATCAGCCCCAGCATTTT CASSLAWAVNQPQHF
TRBJ2-2 TRBV20-1 TRBD2 NA TGCAGTGCTAGAGTGCTAGCGGGGGGGCCAATATACGACACCGGGGAGCTGTTTTTT CSARVLAGGPIYDTGELFF
TRBJ1-4 TRBV7-6 NA NA TGTGCCAGCAGCTTAGCCGGGGGTTCCGAAAAACTGTTTTTT CASSLAGGSEKLFF
TRBJ1-2 TRBV20-1 NA NA TGCAGTGCTAGAGACCAAATACAGGAGTTAGCTAACTATGGCTACACCTTC CSARDQIQELANYGYTF
TRBJ2-1 TRBV12-3/TRBV12-4 NA NA TGTGCCAGCAGTTTAGAAAAAGAACAGGCCTACAATGAGCAGTTCTTC CASSLEKEQAYNEQFF
TRBJ2-3 TRBV6-1 TRBD1 NA TGTGCCAGCAATCCACAGGGGTCAGGTTCAGATACGCAGTATTTT CASNPQGSGSDTQYF
TRBJ2-7 TRBV7-2 NA NA TGTGCCAGCAGCTTATATGGGTCCGGCGAGCAGTACTTC CASSLYGSGEQYF
TRBJ2-7 TRBV5-1 NA NA TGCGCCAGCAATCCCCAGACGTCTCCATCCTACGAGCAGTACTTC CASNPQTSPSYEQYF
TRBJ2-5 TRBV6-5 NA NA TGTGCCAGCAGTTACTCGTGGGCAGACCAAGAGACCCAGTACTTC CASSYSWADQETQYF
TRBJ2-7 TRBV27 NA NA TGTGCCAGCAGCCTAGTTGGGGGGAGTAGCTCCTACGAGCAGTACTTC CASSLVGGSSSYEQYF
TRBJ2-4 TRBV20-1 TRBD1 NA TGCAGTGCTTTACAGGGGGCCTCGGCCAAAAACATTCAGTACTTC CSALQGASAKNIQYF
TRBJ1-1 TRBV20-1 NA NA TGCAGTGCTAGAGATCACCCCACAGGGATGGCTGAAGCTTTCTTT CSARDHPTGMAEAFF
TRBJ2-1 TRBV30 TRBD2 NA TGTGCCGGGACTTGGAGGACTAGCGGCTCCTACAATGAGCAGTTCTTC CAGTWRTSGSYNEQFF
TRBJ1-2 TRBV20-1 NA NA TGCAGTGCCTCAGTGCAGGCGGGGGGCTATGGCTACACCTTC CSASVQAGGYGYTF
TRBJ1-2 TRBV4-3 TRBD1 NA TGCGCCAGCAGCCAAGATCCTGTAGACAGGGGGCTCGGCTATGGCTACACCTTC CASSQDPVDRGLGYGYTF
TRBJ2-7 TRBV25-1 NA NA TGTGCCAGCAGTGAAGGGGGGAAAGGGACGTCCAGCTCCTACGAGCAGTACTTC CASSEGGKGTSSSYEQYF
TRBJ2-1 TRBV21-1 NA NA TGTGCCAGCAGCAAAGCGCTTCTCGAAGCGGGGGGGCGTCATGAGCAGTTCTTC CASSKALLEAGGRHEQFF
TRBJ2-1 TRBV5-4 NA NA TGTGCCAGCAGCTTGACCCAGGGATTAAGCTCCTACAATGAGCAGTTCTTC CASSLTQGLSSYNEQFF
TRBJ2-7 TRBV7-8 NA NA TGTGCCAGCAGCCCCCAGGGGATCTCCTACGAGCAGTACTTC CASSPQGISYEQYF
TRBJ1-5 TRBV6-2/TRBV6-3 NA NA TGTGCCAGCTCCTCAGGGGCCCCATATAGCAATCAGCCCCAGCATTTT CASSSGAPYSNQPQHF
TRBJ2-4 TRBV23-1 NA few TGCGCCAGCAGTCACCCCGACACGGAAGGGGGTATAGCCAAAAACATTCAGTACTTC CASSHPDTEGGIAKNIQYF
TRBJ2-3 TRBV6-2/TRBV6-3 NA few TGTGCCAGCAGTTACGGACGCACAGATACGCAGTATTTT CASSYGRTDTQYF
TRBJ2-7 TRBV7-8 TRBD2 few TGTGCCAGCAGCTTTAGTTCGGGGGGCGAGCAGTACTTC CASSFSSGGEQYF
TRBJ2-7 TRBV29-1 TRBD1 NA TGCAGCGTCGAACAGGGGTGGGAGCAGTACTTC CSVEQGWEQYF
TRBJ2-1 TRBV3-1 TRBD2 NA TGTGCCAGCAGCCAAATGACTAGCGGGAGGGCACTCTACAATGAGCAGTTCTTC CASSQMTSGRALYNEQFF
TRBJ2-3 TRBV24-1 TRBD1 NA TGTGCCACCAGTGACCCCTACCGGGACAGGGGCACAGATACGCAGTATTTT CATSDPYRDRGTDTQYF
TRBJ1-3 TRBV4-1 NA NA TGCGCCAGCAGCCAAGATGGGATGCTACTCTCTGGAAACACCATATATTTT CASSQDGMLLSGNTIYF
TRBJ2-2 TRBV30 TRBD2 NA TGTGCCTGGAACCTAGCGGGGTACACCGGGGAGCTGTTTTTT CAWNLAGYTGELFF
TRBJ2-7 TRBV28 TRBD2 NA TGTGCCAGCAGTTTAAGGGCGGGAGTGAACGAGCAGTACTTC CASSLRAGVNEQYF
TRBJ2-7 TRBV6-6 TRBD2 NA TGTGCCAGCAGTTACTCCGGGACTAGCGGGGGCTACGAGCAGTACTTC CASSYSGTSGGYEQYF
TRBJ1-5 TRBV7-9 TRBD1 NA TGTGCCAGCAGTTCCAGCGACAGGGGAAGCAATCAGCCCCAGCATTTT CASSSSDRGSNQPQHF
TRBJ2-1 TRBV11-2 TRBD1 NA TGTGCCAGCAGACCGCCGGGACAGGGGTACAATGAGCAGTTCTTC CASRPPGQGYNEQFF
TRBJ2-2 TRBV9 NA NA TGTGCCAGCAGCGTAGGTTCAGGCTCGAACACCGGGGAGCTGTTTTTT CASSVGSGSNTGELFF
TRBJ2-4 TRBV4-1 TRBD1 NA TGCGCCAGCAGCGACAGGGTTGGGGACATTCAGTACTTC CASSDRVGDIQYF
TRBJ2-1 TRBV7-9 TRBD2 NA TGTGCCAGCAGCTTAACGTACGGGACTAGCATCGATGAGCAGTTCTTC CASSLTYGTSIDEQFF
TRBJ2-7 TRBV20-1 TRBD2 NA TGCAGTGCCCTCGGGACTAGCGGGAGTTCCTACGAGCAGTACTTC CSALGTSGSSYEQYF
TRBJ2-7 TRBV7-9 TRBD1 NA TGTGCCAGCAGCTCTCCCCGGGACAGGGATCGCGAGCAGTACTTC CASSSPRDRDREQYF
TRBJ2-7 TRBV27 NA NA TGTGCCAGCAGTTTCCAACAGGGCGGCGAGCAGTACTTC CASSFQQGGEQYF
TRBJ2-5 TRBV6-1 TRBD2 NA TGTGCCAGCAGTGAACTCGGGACTAGATACCCAGCCCAGTACTTC CASSELGTRYPAQYF
TRBJ2-7 TRBV7-9 TRBD1 NA TGTGCCAGCAGCCTAAGACAGGGGGCGAAGGTGTACGAGCAGTACTTC CASSLRQGAKVYEQYF
TRBJ2-7 TRBV28 TRBD1 once TGTGCCAGCAGCTCCAGGGGGCTTCTCTCCTACGAGCAGTACTTC CASSSRGLLSYEQYF
TRBJ1-5 TRBV9 NA NA TGTGCCAGCAGCGAAGCAGGAAAGGATCAGCCCCAGCATTTT CASSEAGKDQPQHF
TRBJ1-5 TRBV4-2 NA NA TGTGCCAGCAGCCAAGAGTGGGCTGGAAACAATCAGCCCCAGCATTTT CASSQEWAGNNQPQHF
TRBJ1-1 TRBV19 NA NA TGTGCCAGTAGTCCACTTGCGAGCATGAACACTGAAGCTTTCTTT CASSPLASMNTEAFF
TRBJ2-7 TRBV5-6 NA once TGTGCCAGCAGCTACGGGACCCTCTACGAGCAGTACTTC CASSYGTLYEQYF
TRBJ1-1 TRBV29-1 NA NA TGCAGCGTTGCCAGGGGCGAAACTGAAGCTTTCTTT CSVARGETEAFF
TRBJ2-7 TRBV20-1 TRBD1 NA TGCAGTGCTAGAGATCGGGACAGGGTTATCTACGAGCAGTACTTC CSARDRDRVIYEQYF
TRBJ2-3 TRBV20-1 TRBD1 NA TGCAGTGCTAGAGATCTCGGGACAGGGGATACAGATACGCAGTATTTT CSARDLGTGDTDTQYF
TRBJ2-7 TRBV4-1 TRBD2 few TGCGCCAGCAGCCAAGATCTCATCAGACTAGCGGGAGGACCCTCCTACGAGCAGTACTTC CASSQDLIRLAGGPSYEQYF
TRBJ2-7 TRBV30 TRBD2 NA TGTGCCTGGAGGCCGGGACTAGCGGGAGATCCGTACTTC CAWRPGLAGDPYF